This TCR beta chain was captured by sequencing in a study of T-cell reconstitution after alpha-beta-depleted transplantation in children. This clonotype was seen at least ten times. Unique molecular identifiers were incorporated when the TCRbeta library was constructed. TCRdb fed the PCR reads into MiXCR, producing one record per CDR3 protein. The sample includes some 200,000 distinct CDR3 sequences, roughly 6.6% of them seen just once. V was pared by 2 bases and J by 0 bases, with 13 bases between. Germline V gene data show CDR1 as DFQATT and CDR2 as SNEGSKA (reference sequence). This CDR3 comprises 15 residues.

The TCR originated in a boy younger than 10 with acute lymphoblastic leukemia, due to receive a stem cell transplant. V and J are TRBV20-1 and TRBJ1-1, with no clear D. This material consisted of PBMCs, taken before TCRalphabeta/CD19-depleted stem cell transplant. CDR3 in DNA: TGCAGTGCTAGAAACTGGAAGGGCTTGAACACTGAAGCTTTCTTT. It is translated as CSARNWKGLNTEAFF.